This TCR beta chain was sequenced during a study of a mutant IDH1 vaccine in newly diagnosed glioma. Time point here: baseline, week 1 (first vaccination visit). Documented treatment: pre-vaccination baseline after standard-of-care therapy. Findings of the study overall: Pseudoprogression appears to have had no connection to changes in top peripheral T cell clonotypes.

As concerns this clone: No antigen is known for it.

This table comes from immunoSEQ multiplex PCR, and its TCRdb copy is limited to in-frame clones, with some not included. The table lists 30,000 to 40,000 clones, around 90% of them singletons. CDR1 and CDR2 from the germline V gene are SGHTS and YDEGEE. CDR3 size: 14 residues. The V and J ends lost 2 bases and 1 base respectively, with 10 bases between them. The specimen comprised PBMCs, sampled from a glioma patient treated with radiotherapy, temozolomide or both. The clonotype originates from a man aged 18 to 35 with glioma. This chain joins TRBV5-8 and TRBJ2-7; D is unclear. CDR3 nucleotide sequence: TGTGCCAGCAGCTTAATGTGGAGATCCTACGAGCAGTACTTC. Amino acid sequence: CASSLMWRSYEQYF.